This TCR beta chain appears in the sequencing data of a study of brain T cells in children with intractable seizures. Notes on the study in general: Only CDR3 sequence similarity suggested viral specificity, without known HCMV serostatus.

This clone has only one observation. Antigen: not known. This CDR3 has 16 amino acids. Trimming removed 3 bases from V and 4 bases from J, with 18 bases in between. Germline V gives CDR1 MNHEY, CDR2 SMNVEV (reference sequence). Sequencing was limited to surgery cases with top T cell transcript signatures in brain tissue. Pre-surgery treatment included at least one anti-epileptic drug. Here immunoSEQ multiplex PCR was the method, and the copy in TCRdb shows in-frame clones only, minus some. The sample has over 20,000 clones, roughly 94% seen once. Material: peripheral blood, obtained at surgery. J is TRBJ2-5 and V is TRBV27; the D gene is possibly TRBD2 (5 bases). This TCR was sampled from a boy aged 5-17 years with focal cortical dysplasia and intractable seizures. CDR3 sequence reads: CASSFILPGGRETQYF. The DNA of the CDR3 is TGTGCCAGCAGTTTCATCTTACCGGGCGGGCGAGAGACCCAGTACTTC.